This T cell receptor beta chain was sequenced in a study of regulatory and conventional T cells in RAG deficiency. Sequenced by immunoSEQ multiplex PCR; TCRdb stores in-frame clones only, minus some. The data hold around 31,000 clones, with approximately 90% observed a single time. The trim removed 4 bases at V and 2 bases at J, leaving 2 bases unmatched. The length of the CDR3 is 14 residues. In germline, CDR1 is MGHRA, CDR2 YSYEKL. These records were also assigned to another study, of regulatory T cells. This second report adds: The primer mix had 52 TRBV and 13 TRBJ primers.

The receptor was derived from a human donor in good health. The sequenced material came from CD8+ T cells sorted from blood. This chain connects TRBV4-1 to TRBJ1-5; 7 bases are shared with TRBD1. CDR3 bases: TGCGCCAGCAGCCTAGGACAGGGCAATCAGCCCCAGCATTTT. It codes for CASSLGQGNQPQHF.